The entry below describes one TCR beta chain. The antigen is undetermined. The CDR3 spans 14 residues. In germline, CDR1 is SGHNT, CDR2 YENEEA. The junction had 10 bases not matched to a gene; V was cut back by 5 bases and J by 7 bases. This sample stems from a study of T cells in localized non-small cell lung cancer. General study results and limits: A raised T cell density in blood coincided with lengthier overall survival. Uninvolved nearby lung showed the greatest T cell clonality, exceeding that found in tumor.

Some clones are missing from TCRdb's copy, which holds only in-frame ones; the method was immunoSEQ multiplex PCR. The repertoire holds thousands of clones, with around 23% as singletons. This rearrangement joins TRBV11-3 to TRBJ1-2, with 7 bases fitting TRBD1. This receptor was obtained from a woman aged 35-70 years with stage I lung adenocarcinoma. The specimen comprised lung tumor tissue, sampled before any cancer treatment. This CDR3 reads CASSRIGTDSGYTF. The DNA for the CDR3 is TGTGCCAGCAGCCGCATCGGGACAGACAGTGGCTACACCTTC.